One sample yielded the 13 T cell receptor beta chains listed below, sequenced in a study of blood T cell repertoires in COVID-19. Produced via immunoSEQ multiplex PCR; TCRdb's table is partial and in-frame only. The sample yields a few hundred thousand clones, roughly 86% seen once. Sequencing input: peripheral blood. The receptors come from a woman aged 50 to 65 with acute or convalescent COVID-19.

This chain uses TRBV7-9 with TRBJ1-1; no firm D call. Trimming took 5 bases from V and 0 from J, leaving 22 bases between them. The CDR3 loop spans 18 amino acids. CDR1 and CDR2 from the germline V gene are SEHNR and FQNEAQ (reference sequence). The CDR3 sequence is CASSNELGGGVVNTEAFF. CDR3 in DNA: TGTGCCAGCAGCAATGAGTTAGGCGGAGGCGTCGTGAACACTGAAGCTTTCTTT.

This clone is a singleton in its sample. This chain joins TRBV7-2 and TRBJ1-1, with D tentatively TRBD1 (6 bases). The V gene lost 5 bases and the J gene lost 10 bases, with 14 bases spanning the gap. The germline V gene has CDR1 SGHTA and CDR2 FQGNSA. The CDR3 has 12 amino acids. The CDR3 region has the DNA TGTGCCAGCAGCCCCAGGGGCCGGGTAGCTTTCTTT. Translating gives CASSPRGRVAFF.

V usage is TRBV15 and J usage is TRBJ2-7; weak D call: TRBD1 (5 bases). The CDR3 is made up of 15 amino acids. Germline loops: CDR1 LNHNV, CDR2 YYDKDF (reference sequence). V lost 4 bases to trimming and J lost 3 bases, with 16 bases between them. The CDR3 DNA sequence: TGTGCCACCAGCATCTCGGGCGGCACAGGCTACGAGCAGTACTTC. Protein product: CATSISGGTGYEQYF.

The genes are TRBV24-1 and TRBJ1-2; TRBD1 matches at 7 bases. Unmatched junction bases numbered 2, after V lost 5 bases and J lost 0 bases. This CDR3 spans 14 amino acids. Germline CDR1 and CDR2: KGHDR and SFDVKD. CDR3: CATSGDRPNYGYTF. DNA for the CDR3: TGTGCCACCAGTGGGGACAGACCTAACTATGGCTACACCTTC.

This chain joins TRBV3-1 (or the pseudogene TRBV3-2) and TRBJ1-3; no clear D. CDR3 length: 16 amino acids. Germline V gene sequence: CDR1 LGHDT, CDR2 YNNKEL (reference sequence). Trimming took 3 bases from V and 0 from J, leaving 12 bases between them. CDR3 DNA sequence: TGTGCCAGCAGCCATCGGGAGGTTACCTCTGGAAACACCATATATTTT. It translates to CASSHREVTSGNTIYF.

The chain uses TRBV28 and TRBJ1-2, with 7 positions matching TRBD1. In germline, CDR1 is MDHEN, CDR2 SYDVKM. The J segment lost 4 bases and the V segment lost 5 bases, leaving 10 bases of the junction unmatched. The CDR3 sequence is 15 residues long. The CDR3 reads CASSTYRGGGYGYTF. The CDR3 bases are TGTGCCAGCAGTACCTACAGGGGAGGAGGCTATGGCTACACCTTC.

The table lists this clone with a count of one. CDR3 region: CASNSVGTSRDNEQFF. The CDR3 DNA follows: TGTGCCAGCAACTCGGTGGGGACTAGCAGAGACAATGAGCAGTTCTTC. The chain carries TRBV5-4 and TRBJ2-1; TRBD2 aligns across 9 bases. J was trimmed by 5 bases and V by 6 bases; bases with no gene match: 12. CDR1 is SGHNT, CDR2 YYREEE, per germline (reference sequence). The CDR3 totals 16 residues.

The CDR3 nucleotides read TGTGCCAGCTCACCAGGCCCCAGCGGATACGAGCAGTACTTC. Residues: CASSPGPSGYEQYF. V gene TRBV18 combines with J gene TRBJ2-7; tentatively, D is TRBD2 (5 bases). Looked up from germline, CDR1 is KGHSH and CDR2 is LQKENI. V dropped 2 bases and J dropped 4 bases, with 12 bases sitting between them. CDR3 size: 14 residues.

This clone was seen a single time. This chain uses TRBV11-2 with TRBJ1-4, with 7 positions matching TRBD1. Germline-derived CDR1 and CDR2 are SGHAT and FQNNGV. With 5 bases clipped from V and 8 bases from J, the junction kept 17 bases outside the gene matches. The CDR3 runs to 17 residues. The CDR3 DNA sequence: TGTGCCAGCAGCCTCGGCTTTATGGGGACAGAATTCGAAAAACTGTTTTTT. Protein sequence: CASSLGFMGTEFEKLFF.

In this sample, this clone turned up once. This sequence joins TRBV5-6 and TRBJ1-1; 7 nucleotides align to TRBD1. With 0 bases clipped from V and 0 bases from J, the junction kept 8 bases outside the gene matches. This CDR3 has 17 residues. Germline lookup yields CDR1 SGHDT and CDR2 YYEEEE. CDR3 sequence (DNA): TGTGCCAGCAGCTTGGGGAGGGGGCCGGGGATGAACACTGAAGCTTTCTTT. Protein: CASSLGRGPGMNTEAFF.

V is TRBV4-1 and J is TRBJ2-7, with 12 bases matching TRBD2. Germline V lookup: CDR1 MGHRA, CDR2 YSYEKL. This CDR3 contains 18 residues. Trimming took 1 base from V and 0 from J; bases not matched to a gene: 7. This chain's CDR3 is CASSQGLAGVRSSYEQYF. In DNA form, the CDR3 reads TGCGCCAGCAGCCAAGGACTAGCGGGAGTACGGAGCTCCTACGAGCAGTACTTC.

The J gene is TRBJ2-7, the V gene TRBV4-1; 9 bases are a match to TRBD1. The CDR3 length is 14 residues. Germline CDR1 MGHRA, CDR2 YSYEKL. V was clipped by 1 base and J by 4 bases; unmatched bases: 2. CDR3 residues: CASSQGDREYEQYF. As DNA, the CDR3 is TGCGCCAGCAGCCAAGGGGACAGGGAATACGAGCAGTACTTC.

The chain carries TRBV27 and TRBJ1-5; no firm D call. Trimming took 2 bases from V and 0 from J, leaving 8 bases between them. Germline loops: CDR1 MNHEY, CDR2 SMNVEV (reference sequence). The CDR3 runs to 15 residues. For the CDR3, the DNA is TGTGCCAGCAGTTTAGTGGCAGGTAGCAATCAGCCCCAGCATTTT. Translating gives CASSLVAGSNQPQHF.